These 24 T cell receptor beta chains share one sample of origin, sequenced in a study of CD8+ T cells in alopecia areata. RNA, once extracted, was reverse transcribed into cDNA for use as the sequencing template. The data were produced by immunoSEQ multiplex PCR, yet TCRdb's version contains in-frame clones alone and is incomplete. Among about 150,000 clones listed, about 89% were seen once. This material consisted of CD8+ T cells sorted from blood, taken at week 0. The source is a human donor with alopecia areata.

The rearrangement joins TRBV6-5 to TRBJ1-1; D is uncertain. The germline V and J ends were trimmed by 0 bases and 1 base, with 6 bases remaining between them. In germline, CDR1 is MNHEY, CDR2 SVGAGI. CDR3 length equals 14 residues. This CDR3 reads CASSYSMENTEAFF. The CDR3 coding sequence is TGTGCCAGCAGTTACTCCATGGAGAACACTGAAGCTTTCTTT.

The count of this clone is one. This chain links TRBV29-1 with TRBJ2-2; a possible D gene is TRBD1 (5 bases). The CDR3 consists of 11 residues. V was clipped by 7 bases and J by 3 bases, with 6 bases between them. Germline V gene sequence: CDR1 SQVTM, CDR2 ANQGSEA. The CDR3 loop is CSARDTGELFF. CDR3 DNA: TGCAGCGCCAGGGACACCGGGGAGCTGTTTTTT.

This clone was counted a few times. V and J are TRBV6-1 and TRBJ2-7; possible D gene TRBD2, 6 bases. CDR1 is MNHNS, CDR2 SASEGT, per germline. The CDR3 contains 15 residues. The ends were cut back, 1 base at V and 0 bases at J, with 10 bases in the middle. CDR3 sequence (DNA): TGTGCCAGCAGTGAAGTGGACGGGAGCTCCTACGAGCAGTACTTC. It is translated as CASSEVDGSSYEQYF.

This chain connects TRBV15 to TRBJ2-3; D is unresolved. The CDR3 consists of 17 residues. Trimming removed 3 bases at V and 0 bases at J, with 16 bases between. In germline, CDR1 is LNHNV, CDR2 YYDKDF (reference sequence). The CDR3 loop reads CATSSDRGWTSTDTQYF. CDR3 coding DNA: TGTGCCACCAGCAGCGATCGAGGATGGACCAGCACAGATACGCAGTATTTT.

Note on this clone: Because the CDR3's place on the DNA is in doubt, the DNA is left out and the CDR3 is given as listed by TCRdb. The V and J genes are TRBV6-6 and TRBJ1-1. The germline gives CDR1 MNHNY, CDR2 SVGAGI (reference sequence). The CDR3 is 13 residues long, counting both termini. CDR3 sequence: CASTSGMNTEAFF.

The rearrangement joins TRBV7-8 to TRBJ2-1, with TRBD2 matching over 9 bases. V dropped 0 bases and J dropped 5; count of bases not matched to a gene: 8. Germline CDR1 is SGHVS and CDR2 is FQNEAQ. CDR3 size: 17 residues. CDR3 coding DNA: TGTGCCAGCAGCTTAGCGCTAATGGTAGCGGGAGACAATGAGCAGTTCTTC. It specifies CASSLALMVAGDNEQFF.

The chain employs TRBV27 and TRBJ2-7; the D gene could be TRBD1 or TRBD2 (5 bases each). V was shortened by 5 bases and J by 5 bases, with 13 bases between the two germline ends. Germline CDR1 is MNHEY and CDR2 is SMNVEV (reference sequence). The CDR3 extends over 13 amino acids. Written as DNA, the CDR3 is TGTGCCAGCAGTACTTCCCGGGGCAACGAGCAGTACTTC. It specifies CASSTSRGNEQYF.

The chain links TRBV27 to TRBJ2-1; TRBD1 aligns across 7 bases. Germline CDR1 and CDR2: MNHEY and SMNVEV (reference sequence). The CDR3 spans 15 residues. With V trimmed by 7 bases and J by 2 bases, 8 bases remained unmatched. CDR3 DNA sequence: TGTGCCAGCAACGTACAGGGGAACCCCTACAATGAGCAGTTCTTC. Translation gives CASNVQGNPYNEQFF.

This chain joins TRBV14 and TRBJ2-1; TRBD2 matches 12 bases. Germline CDR1 SGHDN, CDR2 FVKESK. The V and J ends lost 0 bases and 5 bases, in that order; junction bases with no gene match: 8. The CDR3 spans 18 residues. CDR3 residues: CASSQDGLAGGPDNEQFF. CDR3 DNA: TGTGCCAGCAGCCAAGACGGCCTAGCGGGAGGGCCCGACAATGAGCAGTTCTTC. The variable domain in full, completed from reference TRBV14 and TRBJ2-1, reads EAGVTQFPSHSVIEKGQTVTLRCDPISGHDNLYWYRRVMGKEIKFLLHFVKESKQDESGMPNNRFLAERTGGTYSTLKVQPAELEDSGVYFCASSQDGLAGGPDNEQFFGPGTRLTVL.

In its sample, this clone was seen once. This rearrangement joins TRBV25-1 to TRBJ2-7, with D unresolved. The germline gives CDR1 MGHDK, CDR2 SYGVNS. The CDR3 totals 15 residues. V was trimmed by 4 bases and J by 2 bases, leaving 15 bases between them. CDR3 in amino acids: CASSGRPLGAYEQYF. The CDR3 DNA is TGTGCCAGCAGTGGCCGACCGTTAGGAGCCTACGAGCAGTACTTC.

The rearrangement joins TRBV21-1 to TRBJ2-7; the table's D gene call, TRBD1, was not cross checked with the DNA. TRBV21-1 is classified as a pseudogene. CDR3 length: 17 amino acids. The CDR3 DNA sequence: TGTGCCAGCAGCAAAGCCGGTCGCCAGGGACAAGCCTACGAGCAGTACTTC. Translation gives CASSKAGRQGQAYEQYF.

J is TRBJ2-7 and V is TRBV14, with D perhaps matching TRBD1 (6 bases). Trimming took 5 bases from V and 1 from J, leaving 9 bases between them. Germline V gene sequence: CDR1 SGHDN, CDR2 FVKESK. The CDR3 loop spans 13 amino acids. Here the CDR3 DNA reads TGTGCCAGCAGCGAAGGGGGTTCCTACGAGCAGTACTTC. Its translation: CASSEGGSYEQYF.

The DNA of the CDR3 is TGTGCCATCAATAGCGCTTACACCGGGGAGCTGTTTTTT. Protein sequence: CAINSAYTGELFF. The J gene is TRBJ2-2, the V gene TRBV10-3, with D possibly being TRBD2 (5 bases). The V and J ends lost 7 bases and 3 bases respectively, with 9 bases between them. The germline gives CDR1 ENHRY, CDR2 SYGVKD. This CDR3 contains 13 residues.

The genes are TRBV6-5 and TRBJ1-2; D unresolved. The V end lost 4 bases, the J end lost 8 bases, and 8 bases lay between the germline ends. CDR3 length: 11 residues. CDR1 and CDR2 from the germline V gene are MNHEY and SVGAGI. The CDR3 DNA is TGTGCCAGCAGTTCTAGACTGGGCTACACCTTC. Translation gives CASSSRLGYTF.

This chain joins TRBV19 and TRBJ2-7, with D possibly TRBD2 on 6 matching bases. The germline V and J ends were trimmed by 1 base and 7 bases, with 14 bases remaining between them. The CDR3 consists of 14 residues. Germline CDR1 and CDR2: LNHDA and SQIVND (reference sequence). The CDR3 loop reads CASSIAHGGVEQYF. The CDR3 bases are TGTGCCAGTAGTATAGCACACGGAGGGGTGGAGCAGTACTTC.

The V call is TRBV5-6, the J call TRBJ1-1; weak D call: TRBD1 (5 bases). This CDR3 contains 14 residues. Germline V gene data show CDR1 as SGHDT and CDR2 as YYEEEE. Trimming shortened V by 4 bases and J by 5 bases, and 15 bases separated the two germline ends. CDR3 protein: CASSRGGALTEAFF. In DNA form, the CDR3 reads TGTGCCAGCAGCCGAGGCGGGGCGCTTACTGAAGCTTTCTTT.

V gene TRBV30 combines with J gene TRBJ1-5, with TRBD1 matching 7 bases. This CDR3 region has 14 residues. The ends lost 2 bases at V and 7 bases at J; junction bases unmatched: 8. Looked up from germline, CDR1 is GTSNPN and CDR2 is SVGIG (reference sequence). The CDR3 nucleotides are TGTGCCTGGAGTCAGACAGGGTTTGGACAGCCCCAGCATTTT. It codes for CAWSQTGFGQPQHF. The whole variable domain, remainder taken from reference TRBV30 and TRBJ1-5, is SQTIHQWPATLVQPVGSPLSLECTVEGTSNPNLYWYRQAAGRGLQLLFYSVGIGQISSEVPQNLSASRPQDRQFILSSKKLLLSDSGFYLCAWSQTGFGQPQHFGDGTRLSIL.

The V call is TRBV19, the J call TRBJ2-5, with 7 bases fitting TRBD1. Germline CDR1 LNHDA, CDR2 SQIVND (reference sequence). Trimming removed 5 bases from V and 2 bases from J; junction bases left unmatched: 11. CDR3 length equals 16 residues. The CDR3 coding sequence is TGTGCCAGTAGTTCCTTTGGACCGACAGGGCAAGAGACCCAGTACTTC. The encoded protein is CASSSFGPTGQETQYF. Variable domain in full (rest from reference TRBV19 and TRBJ2-5): DGGITQSPKYLFRKEGQNVTLSCEQNLNHDAMYWYRQDPGQGLRLIYYSQIVNDFQKGDIAEGYSVSREKKESFPLTVTSAQKNPTAFYLCASSSFGPTGQETQYFGPGTRLLVL.

This chain links TRBV29-1 with TRBJ2-4; D is perhaps TRBD2 (5 bases). Trimming left V 6 bases short and J 8 bases short, with 14 bases between. From germline, CDR1 is SQVTM and CDR2 ANQGSEA. CDR3 size: 12 residues. The CDR3 region has the DNA TGCAGCGTGGTCGTGTTCGGGGACATTCAGTACTTC. Encoded protein: CSVVVFGDIQYF.

This chain links TRBV29-1 with TRBJ2-1, with D unclear. The CDR3 spans 15 residues. CDR1 is SQVTM, CDR2 ANQGSEA, per germline. The V gene lost 3 bases and the J gene lost 6 bases, with 18 bases spanning the gap. The CDR3 region is CSVDSGKRKGNEQFF. For the CDR3, the DNA is TGCAGCGTTGATTCGGGTAAAAGGAAGGGCAATGAGCAGTTCTTC.

J is TRBJ2-5 and V is TRBV7-9; D may correspond to TRBD1 or TRBD2 (5 bases each). In germline, CDR1 is SEHNR, CDR2 FQNEAQ (reference sequence). CDR3 length: 14 residues. Trimming cost V 5 bases and J 1 base, with 11 bases left between them. The CDR3 sequence: CASSPWDRQETQYF. The CDR3 coding sequence is TGTGCCAGCAGCCCTTGGGACCGCCAAGAGACCCAGTACTTC.

The CDR3 sequence: CAAAGTSGEQFF. The CDR3 DNA reads as TGTGCCGCCGCCGGGACTAGCGGTGAGCAGTTCTTC. The chain employs TRBV10-3 and TRBJ2-1; TRBD2 aligns across 11 bases. This CDR3 has 12 residues. Germline values: CDR1 ENHRY, CDR2 SYGVKD. J gave up 9 bases and V 11 bases, and 6 bases lay outside the gene matches.

This rearrangement joins TRBV29-1 to TRBJ2-1; no clear D. Between the trimmed V and J ends, which lost 3 bases and 6 bases, there was a span of 15 bases. The CDR3 totals 14 residues. Germline V gives CDR1 SQVTM, CDR2 ANQGSEA. The CDR3 nucleotides read TGCAGCGTTGAGTCCAAAGCTCACATCAATGAGCAGTTCTTC. This gives the protein CSVESKAHINEQFF.

This clone is a singleton in its sample. The chain has TRBV15 and TRBJ2-5; TRBD1 aligns across 7 bases. In germline, CDR1 is LNHNV, CDR2 YYDKDF (reference sequence). CDR3 length: 15 residues. V dropped 5 bases and J dropped 2; count of bases not matched to a gene: 8. The CDR3 nucleotides read TGTGCCACCAGCCCTCGACAGGGCCTACAAGAGACCCAGTACTTC. Its translation: CATSPRQGLQETQYF.